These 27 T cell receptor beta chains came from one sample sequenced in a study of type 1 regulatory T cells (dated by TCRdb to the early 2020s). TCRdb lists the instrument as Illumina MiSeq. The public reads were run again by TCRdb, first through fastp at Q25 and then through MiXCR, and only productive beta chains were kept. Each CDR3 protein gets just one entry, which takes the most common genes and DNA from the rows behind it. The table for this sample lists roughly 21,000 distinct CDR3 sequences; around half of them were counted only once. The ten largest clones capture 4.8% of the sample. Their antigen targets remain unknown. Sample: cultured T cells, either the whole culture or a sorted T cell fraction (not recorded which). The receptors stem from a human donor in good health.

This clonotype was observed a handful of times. CDR3 sequence reads: CASSLSVTRVTEAFF. For the CDR3, the DNA is TGTGCCAGCAGTTTGAGCGTGACCCGCGTTACTGAAGCTTTCTTT. The gene calls are TRBV27 and TRBJ1-1, with no clear D. Germline V lookup: CDR1 MNHEY, CDR2 SMNVEV (reference sequence). This CDR3 has 15 residues. V was trimmed by 3 bases and J by 5 bases, leaving 16 bases between them.

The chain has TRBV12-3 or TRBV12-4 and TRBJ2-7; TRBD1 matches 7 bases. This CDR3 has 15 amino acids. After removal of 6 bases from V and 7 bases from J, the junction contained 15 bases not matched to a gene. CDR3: CASRPGWQGVGEQYF. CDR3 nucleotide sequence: TGTGCCAGCAGACCGGGGTGGCAGGGGGTTGGGGAGCAGTACTTC.

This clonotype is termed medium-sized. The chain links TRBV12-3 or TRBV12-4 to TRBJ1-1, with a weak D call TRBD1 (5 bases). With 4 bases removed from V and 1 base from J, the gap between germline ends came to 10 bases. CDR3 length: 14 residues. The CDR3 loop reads CASSSGGGNTEAFF. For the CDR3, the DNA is TGTGCCAGCAGTTCCGGGGGAGGGAACACTGAAGCTTTCTTT.

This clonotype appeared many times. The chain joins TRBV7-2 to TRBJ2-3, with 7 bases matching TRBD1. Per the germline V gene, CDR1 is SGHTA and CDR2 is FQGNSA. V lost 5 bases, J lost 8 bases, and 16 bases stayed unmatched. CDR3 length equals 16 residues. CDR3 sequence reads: CASSPAGTAAYGTQYF. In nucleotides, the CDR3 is TGTGCCAGCAGCCCTGCCGGGACAGCGGCCTACGGTACGCAGTATTTT.

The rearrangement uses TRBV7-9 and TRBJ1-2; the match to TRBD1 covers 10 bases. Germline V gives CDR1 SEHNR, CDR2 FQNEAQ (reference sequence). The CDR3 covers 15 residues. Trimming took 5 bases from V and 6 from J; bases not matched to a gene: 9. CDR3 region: CASSQGQGFLDGYTF. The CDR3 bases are TGTGCCAGCAGCCAGGGACAGGGGTTTCTAGATGGCTACACCTTC.

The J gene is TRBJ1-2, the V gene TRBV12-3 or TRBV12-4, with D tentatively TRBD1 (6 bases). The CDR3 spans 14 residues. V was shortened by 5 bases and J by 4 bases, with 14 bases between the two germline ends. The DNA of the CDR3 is TGTGCCAGCAGTCACACAGGGTCGGGCTATGGCTACACCTTC. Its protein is CASSHTGSGYGYTF.

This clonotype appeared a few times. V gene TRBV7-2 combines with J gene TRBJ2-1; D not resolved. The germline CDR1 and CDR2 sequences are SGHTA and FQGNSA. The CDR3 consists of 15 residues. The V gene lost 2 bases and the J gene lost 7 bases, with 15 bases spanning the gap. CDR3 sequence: CASSLLAWEGNEQFF. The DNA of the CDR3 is TGTGCCAGCAGCTTATTAGCCTGGGAAGGGAATGAGCAGTTCTTC.

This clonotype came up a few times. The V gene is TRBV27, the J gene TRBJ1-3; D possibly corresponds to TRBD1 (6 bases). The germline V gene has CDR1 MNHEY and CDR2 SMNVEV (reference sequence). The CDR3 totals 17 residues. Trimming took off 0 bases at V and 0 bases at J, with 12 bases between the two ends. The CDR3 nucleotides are TGTGCCAGCAGTTTATCGGGCAGGGGCTACTCTGGAAACACCATATATTTT. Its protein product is CASSLSGRGYSGNTIYF.

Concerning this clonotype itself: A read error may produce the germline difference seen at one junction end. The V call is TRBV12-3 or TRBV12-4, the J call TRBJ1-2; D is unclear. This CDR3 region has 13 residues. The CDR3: CVSSKGRSYGYTF. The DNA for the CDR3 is TGTGTCAGCAGTAAGGGTAGGAGCTATGGCTACACCTTC.

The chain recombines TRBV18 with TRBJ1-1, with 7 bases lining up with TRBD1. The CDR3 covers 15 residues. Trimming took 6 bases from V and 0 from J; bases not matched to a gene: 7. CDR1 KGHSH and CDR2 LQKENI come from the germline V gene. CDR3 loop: CASSPTGTVNTEAFF. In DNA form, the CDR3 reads TGTGCCAGCTCCCCGACCGGGACAGTGAACACTGAAGCTTTCTTT.

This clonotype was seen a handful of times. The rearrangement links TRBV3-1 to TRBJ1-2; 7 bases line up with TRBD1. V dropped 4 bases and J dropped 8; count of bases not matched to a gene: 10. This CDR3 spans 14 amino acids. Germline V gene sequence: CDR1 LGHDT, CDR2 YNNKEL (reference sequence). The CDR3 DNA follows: TGTGCCAGCAGCCCCCCGCCAGGGGGTAAAGGCTACACCTTC. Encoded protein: CASSPPPGGKGYTF.

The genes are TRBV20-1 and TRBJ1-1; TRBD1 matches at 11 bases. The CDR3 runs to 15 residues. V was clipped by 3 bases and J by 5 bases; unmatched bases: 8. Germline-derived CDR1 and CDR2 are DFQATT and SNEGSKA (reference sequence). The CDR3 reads CSASFLDRGRTEAFF. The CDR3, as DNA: TGCAGTGCTAGTTTTCTGGACAGGGGGCGTACTGAAGCTTTCTTT.

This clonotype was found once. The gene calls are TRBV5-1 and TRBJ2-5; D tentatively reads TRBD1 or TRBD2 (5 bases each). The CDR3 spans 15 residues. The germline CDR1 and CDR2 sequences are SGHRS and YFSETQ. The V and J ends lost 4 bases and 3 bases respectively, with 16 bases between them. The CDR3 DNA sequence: TGCGCCAGCAGCCTTAGACAGATGGGAGAAGAGACCCAGTACTTC. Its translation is CASSLRQMGEETQYF.

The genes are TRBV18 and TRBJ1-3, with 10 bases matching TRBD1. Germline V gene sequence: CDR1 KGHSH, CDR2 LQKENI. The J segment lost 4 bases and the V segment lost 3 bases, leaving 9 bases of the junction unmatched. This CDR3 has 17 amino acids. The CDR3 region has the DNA TGTGCCAGCTCACCGTCGGGACAGGGGCTCCGGGGAAACACCATATATTTT. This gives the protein CASSPSGQGLRGNTIYF.

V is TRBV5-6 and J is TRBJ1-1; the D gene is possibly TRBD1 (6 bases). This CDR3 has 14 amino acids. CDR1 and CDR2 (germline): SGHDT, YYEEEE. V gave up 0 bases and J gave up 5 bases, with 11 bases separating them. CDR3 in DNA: TGTGCCAGCAGCTTGGGTGGGGGCGGTACTGAAGCTTTCTTT. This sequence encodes CASSLGGGGTEAFF.

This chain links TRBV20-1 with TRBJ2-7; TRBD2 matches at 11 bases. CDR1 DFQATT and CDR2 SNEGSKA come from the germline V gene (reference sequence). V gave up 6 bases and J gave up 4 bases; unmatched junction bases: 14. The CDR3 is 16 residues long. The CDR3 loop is CSAAMRLAGLPYEQYF. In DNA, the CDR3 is TGCAGTGCAGCCATGAGACTAGCGGGGCTCCCTTACGAGCAGTACTTC.

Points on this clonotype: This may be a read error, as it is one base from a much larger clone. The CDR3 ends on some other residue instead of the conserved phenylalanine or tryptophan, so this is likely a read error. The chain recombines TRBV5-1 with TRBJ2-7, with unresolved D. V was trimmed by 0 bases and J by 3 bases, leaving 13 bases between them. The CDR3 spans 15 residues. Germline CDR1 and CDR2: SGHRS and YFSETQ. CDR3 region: CASSLGRNSFYEQYL. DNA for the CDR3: TGCGCCAGCAGCTTGGGACGGAATAGCTTCTACGAGCAGTACTTG.

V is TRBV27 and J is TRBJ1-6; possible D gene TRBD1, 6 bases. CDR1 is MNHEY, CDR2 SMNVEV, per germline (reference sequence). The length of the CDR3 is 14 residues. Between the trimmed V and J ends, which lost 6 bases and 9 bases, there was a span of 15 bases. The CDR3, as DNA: TGTGCCAGCAGACTGACAGGTCCAAGTTCACCCCTCCACTTT. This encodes CASRLTGPSSPLHF.

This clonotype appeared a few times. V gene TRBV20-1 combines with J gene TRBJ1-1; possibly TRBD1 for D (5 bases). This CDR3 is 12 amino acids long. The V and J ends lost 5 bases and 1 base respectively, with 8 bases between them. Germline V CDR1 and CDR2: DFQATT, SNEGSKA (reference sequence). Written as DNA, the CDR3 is TGCAGTGCTTTGGGGGAGAACACTGAAGCTTTCTTT. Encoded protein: CSALGENTEAFF.

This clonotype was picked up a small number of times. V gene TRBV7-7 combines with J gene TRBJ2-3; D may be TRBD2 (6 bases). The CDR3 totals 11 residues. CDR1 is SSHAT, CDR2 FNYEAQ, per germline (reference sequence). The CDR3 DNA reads TGTGCTAGCGGATTAGGGGATACGCAGTATTTT. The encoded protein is CASGLGDTQYF.

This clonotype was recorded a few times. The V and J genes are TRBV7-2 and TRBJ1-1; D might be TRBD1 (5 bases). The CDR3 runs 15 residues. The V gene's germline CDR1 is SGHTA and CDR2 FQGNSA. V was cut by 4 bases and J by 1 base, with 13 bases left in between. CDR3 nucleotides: TGTGCCAGCAGCTCGCAGGGAGGCGGGAACACTGAAGCTTTCTTT. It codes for CASSSQGGGNTEAFF.

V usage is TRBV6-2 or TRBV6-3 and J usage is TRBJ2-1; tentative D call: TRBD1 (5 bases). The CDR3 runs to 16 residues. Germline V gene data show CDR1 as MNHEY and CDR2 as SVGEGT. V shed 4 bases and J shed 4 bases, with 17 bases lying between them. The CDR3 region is CASSWPSITGYNEQFF. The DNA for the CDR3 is TGTGCCAGCAGTTGGCCTTCAATTACAGGATACAATGAGCAGTTCTTC.

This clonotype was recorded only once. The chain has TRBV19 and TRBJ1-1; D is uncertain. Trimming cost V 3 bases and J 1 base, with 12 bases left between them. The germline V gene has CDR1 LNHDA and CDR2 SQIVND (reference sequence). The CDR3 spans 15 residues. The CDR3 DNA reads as TGTGCCAGTAGTATGACGAGGATGGAGAACACTGAAGCTTTCTTT. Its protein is CASSMTRMENTEAFF.

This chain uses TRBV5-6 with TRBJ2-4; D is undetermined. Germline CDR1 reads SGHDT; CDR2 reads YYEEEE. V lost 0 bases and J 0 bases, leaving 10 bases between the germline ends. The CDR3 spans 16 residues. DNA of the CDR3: TGTGCCAGCAGCTTGGCGGGCCCCCTAGCCAAAAACATTCAGTACTTC. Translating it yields CASSLAGPLAKNIQYF.

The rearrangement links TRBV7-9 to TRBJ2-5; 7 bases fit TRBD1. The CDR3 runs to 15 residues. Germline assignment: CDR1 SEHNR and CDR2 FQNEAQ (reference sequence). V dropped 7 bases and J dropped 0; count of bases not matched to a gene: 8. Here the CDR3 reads CASTINTGDQETQYF. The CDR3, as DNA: TGTGCCAGCACTATAAATACAGGGGACCAAGAGACCCAGTACTTC. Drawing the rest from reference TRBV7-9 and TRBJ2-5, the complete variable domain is DTGVSQNPRHKITKRGQNVTFRCDPISEHNRLYWYRQTLGQGPEFLTYFQNEAQLEKSRLLSDRFSAERPKGSFSTLEIQRTEQGDSAMYLCASTINTGDQETQYFGPGTRLLVL.

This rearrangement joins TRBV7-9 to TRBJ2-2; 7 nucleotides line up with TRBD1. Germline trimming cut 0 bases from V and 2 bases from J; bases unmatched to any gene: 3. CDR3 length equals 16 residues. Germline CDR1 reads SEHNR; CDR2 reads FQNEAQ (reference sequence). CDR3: CASSLAGTVNTGELFF. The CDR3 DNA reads TGTGCCAGCAGCTTAGCCGGGACAGTTAACACCGGGGAGCTGTTTTTT.

The CDR3 protein is CSARDDRTGALAFF. In DNA form, the CDR3 reads TGCAGTGCTAGAGACGACCGGACAGGGGCTTTAGCTTTCTTT. The chain couples TRBV20-1 to TRBJ1-1, with 9 bases fitting TRBD1. The CDR3 extends over 14 amino acids. Germline trimming cut 0 bases from V and 10 bases from J; bases unmatched to any gene: 9. Germline-derived CDR1 and CDR2 are DFQATT and SNEGSKA (reference sequence).